Given below is one TCR beta chain in context. The entry originates in a study of blood T cell repertoires in COVID-19. Across the study: Acute-phase and convalescent COVID-19 samples originated in the United States, Italy and Spain. T cells, B-cell-depleted T cells, or PBMCs provided the cDNA or gDNA that served as material.

In the study's own analysis: Using reference gene primer amplification, nucleated cell counts were estimated. Generated by immunoSEQ multiplex PCR, the TCRdb table keeps only in-frame clones and is missing some. That table is the source of V, J and clone size, and D and trimming were worked out from the DNA. This table has roughly 30,000 clones, less than 80% appearing once. Specimen: peripheral blood. This TCR was sampled from a boy aged 2 to 10 with active or convalescent COVID-19.

The CDR3 is CASSVWTSGGPTDTQYF. The CDR3 region has the DNA TGTGCCAGCAGCGTCTGGACTAGCGGGGGGCCCACAGATACGCAGTATTTT. The chain joins TRBV14 to TRBJ2-3; the match to TRBD2 covers 14 bases. In germline, CDR1 is SGHDN, CDR2 FVKESK. Trimming took 5 bases from V and 2 from J; bases not matched to a gene: 6. The CDR3 is 17 amino acids.